This T cell receptor beta chain originates from a study of T cell repertoires in cytomegalovirus infection. About the study: Public TCR beta signature analysis indicated the presence of both CMV infection and matching HLA type.

Study outcomes and limitations: CMV-specific TCR beta clonotypes restricted by HLA-C dominated the ex vivo response.

This clonotype was detected only a few times. Its antigen is still unknown. Using its own MiXCR run on the reads, TCRdb lists one record per CDR3 protein. The table lists 110,000 to 150,000 distinct CDR3 sequences, roughly 6% of them singletons. CDR3 length: 11 amino acids. The ends were cut back, 2 bases at V and 5 bases at J, with 3 bases in the middle. CDR1 is LNHDA, CDR2 SQIVND, per germline (reference sequence). This sequence originates from a human donor in good health (CMV status not recorded). Some clones in this sample may be carry-over from other donors' samples. Sequencing was performed on PBMCs. This rearrangement joins TRBV19 to TRBJ1-1; D is uncertain. The CDR3 DNA follows: TGTGCCAGTAGTATATGGACTGAAGCTTTCTTT. It translates to CASSIWTEAFF.